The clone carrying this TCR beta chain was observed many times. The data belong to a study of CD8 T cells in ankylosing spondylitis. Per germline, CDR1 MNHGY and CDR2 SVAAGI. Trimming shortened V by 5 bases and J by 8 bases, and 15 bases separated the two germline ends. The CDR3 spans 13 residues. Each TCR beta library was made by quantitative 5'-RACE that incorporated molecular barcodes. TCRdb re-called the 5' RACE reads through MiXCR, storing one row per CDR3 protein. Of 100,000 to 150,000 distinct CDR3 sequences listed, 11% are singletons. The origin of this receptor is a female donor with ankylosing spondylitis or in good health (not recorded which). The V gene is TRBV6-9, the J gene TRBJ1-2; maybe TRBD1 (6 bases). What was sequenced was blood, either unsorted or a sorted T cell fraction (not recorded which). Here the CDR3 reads CASSIMGAGGYTF. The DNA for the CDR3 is TGTGCCAGCAGTATTATGGGGGCTGGGGGCTACACCTTC.